This TCR beta chain appears in the sequencing data of a study of naive and memory T cell subsets. Study findings and constraints: Gini index rose across naive, CM, EM and EMRA in CD4 and CD8.

The germline CDR1 and CDR2 sequences are MNHEY and SMNVEV (reference sequence). With 4 bases removed from V and 2 bases from J, the gap between germline ends came to 13 bases. This CDR3 region has 15 residues. Two oligonucleotides, mixed equimolar, formed the beta constant-region primer covering TRBC1 and TRBC2. TCRdb recomputed calls from the UMI-ligation and nested PCR reads with MiXCR, one row per CDR3 protein. Of around 90,000 distinct CDR3 sequences in the sample, roughly 7.3% were seen once. Notes on this clonotype: Its antigen is undetermined.

The receptor was derived from a human donor in good health. Sequencing was done on a sample of central memory CD4+ T cells from blood. This chain joins TRBV27 and TRBJ2-3; D is unclear. Here the CDR3 reads CASSSALHYTDTQYF. CDR3 DNA: TGTGCCAGCAGTTCCGCTCTCCATTACACAGATACGCAGTATTTT.